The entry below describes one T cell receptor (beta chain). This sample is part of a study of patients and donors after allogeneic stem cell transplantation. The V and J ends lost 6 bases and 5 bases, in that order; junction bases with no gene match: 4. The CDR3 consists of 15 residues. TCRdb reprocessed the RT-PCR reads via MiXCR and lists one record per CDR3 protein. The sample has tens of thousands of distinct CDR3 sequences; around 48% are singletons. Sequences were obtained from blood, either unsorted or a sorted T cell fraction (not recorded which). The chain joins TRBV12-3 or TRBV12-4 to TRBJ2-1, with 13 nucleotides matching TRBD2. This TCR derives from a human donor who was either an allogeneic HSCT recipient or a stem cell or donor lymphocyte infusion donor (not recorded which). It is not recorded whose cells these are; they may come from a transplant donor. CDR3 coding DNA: TGTGCCAGCAGCTGGACTAGCGGGGGAAACAATGAGCAGTTCTTC. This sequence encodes CASSWTSGGNNEQFF.